This TCR beta chain was captured by sequencing in a study of CD8 T cells in ankylosing spondylitis (dated by TCRdb to the late 2010s). Some background on the complete study: The study profiled T cell receptor beta repertoires in healthy donors and ankylosing spondylitis patients to find disease-linked TCR variants. The whole study cohort included over a hundred healthy donors and 20 to 30 ankylosing spondylitis patients. Peripheral blood was sampled, and synovial fluid was also collected from ankylosing spondylitis patients.

A distance of 16 bases separates the germline ends of V and J, which lose 5 bases and 0 bases respectively. There are 16 amino acids in the CDR3, from cysteine to phenylalanine inclusive. Left in the record is the CDR3 DNA by itself, 48 bases read in frame from the first base. Per the germline V gene, SGDLS is the CDR1 and YYNGEE is the CDR2. In its sample, this clonotype was seen many times. This receptor's antigen is unknown. No quality values exist for individual bases; no much larger clone is one base distant. What the work shows at the level of the full study, not this receptor alone: Blood from ankylosing spondylitis patients appeared to be characterized by a TCR beta motif composed of about eight highly homologous amino acid variants. Some TCR beta motif variants had previously been reported in synovial fluid and blood of reactive arthritis patients, which suggested common disease-initiation mechanisms. According to the report, matched synovial fluid samples from ankylosing spondylitis patients were significantly enriched for the disease-linked clones. A CD8+ phenotype was shown by the disease-linked clones, which were found at relatively low frequencies in peripheral blood.

TCRdb shows the sequencer as Illumina HiSeq 2500. Quantitative 5'-RACE with molecular barcodes was used to prepare TCR beta libraries. As for the authors' bioinformatics: To identify disease-linked TCR variants, a new computational method was used, one built on a probabilistic model of VDJ rearrangement. TCRdb ran its own pipeline on the public reads, namely fastp trimming at Q25 and MiXCR clone calling, and kept in-frame beta chains. Rows merge per CDR3 protein into single entries with the most common DNA and genes. TCRdb, not the original authors, processed these V and J calls. This sample holds 250,000 or so distinct CDR3 sequences; about 24% were observed only once. The ten biggest clones cover 0.5% to 0.65% of the sample.

This receptor was obtained from a male donor with ankylosing spondylitis or in good health (not recorded which). The chain is made from TRBV9 and TRBJ2-3; the D gene is perhaps TRBD1, from 6 matching bases. Sample: blood, either unsorted or a sorted T cell fraction (not recorded which). The sequenced DNA is TGTGCCAGCAGGGAGACCAGGGGTGCTAGCACAGATACGCAGTATTTT. The resulting protein is CASRETRGASTDTQYF.